These 3 T cell receptor beta chains share one sample of origin, sequenced in a study of T cell changes during pregnancy in multiple sclerosis. Here immunoSEQ multiplex PCR was the method, and the copy in TCRdb shows in-frame clones only, minus some. In the table there are about 110,000 clones, approximately 93% of which are singletons. Specimen: peripheral blood, collected after pregnancy. Receptors were obtained from a female donor with multiple sclerosis, enrolled in a pregnancy study.

The chain uses TRBV10-3 and TRBJ2-3; tentative D call: TRBD1 (6 bases). Germline lookup yields CDR1 ENHRY and CDR2 SYGVKD. The V end lost 7 bases, the J end lost 2 bases, and 19 bases lay between the germline ends. This CDR3 is built from 16 residues. The CDR3 coding sequence is TGTGCCATCAAAGCGAAGGGACACCCTTACACAGATACGCAGTATTTT. Its protein is CAIKAKGHPYTDTQYF.

The J gene is TRBJ2-1, the V gene TRBV11-3; 9 nucleotides match TRBD2. CDR3 length equals 14 residues. Trimming cost V 4 bases and J 5 bases; bases outside gene matches: 3. Per germline, CDR1 SGHNT and CDR2 YENEEA. The CDR3 nucleotides are TGTGCCAGCAGCTCCGAGCGGGGGGACAATGAGCAGTTCTTC. As protein: CASSSERGDNEQFF.

The CDR3 loop is CASSFGGQETQYF. In nucleotides, the CDR3 is TGTGCCAGCAGCTTCGGGGGGCAAGAGACCCAGTACTTC. The J gene is TRBJ2-5, the V gene TRBV11-3, with 7 bases that match TRBD2. The CDR3 has 13 residues. From germline, CDR1 is SGHNT and CDR2 YENEEA. V was clipped by 3 bases and J by 2 bases; unmatched bases: 0.